The sequence of this TCR beta chain was determined in a study of blood T cells in healthy people across ages. Trimming took 7 bases from V and 1 from J, leaving 13 bases between them. The CDR3 has 14 residues. Germline lookup yields CDR1 MNHEY and CDR2 SMNVEV (reference sequence). It was with a sample-barcoded 5' primer and a J-beta primer mix that a second PCR of about 6 to 12 cycles was run. TCRdb used MiXCR to reprocess the 5' RACE reads, holding one entry per CDR3 protein. The sample lists 1.5 million to 2 million distinct CDR3 sequences, roughly 52% seen once, with 2% to 2.5% in the top ten. The sequence derives from a woman in her thirties or forties in good health. J is TRBJ1-1 and V is TRBV27; D is undetermined. Sequencing input: blood. Here the CDR3 reads CASTSPRSNTEAFF. The CDR3, as DNA: TGTGCCAGCACCTCGCCCAGGTCGAACACTGAAGCTTTCTTT.